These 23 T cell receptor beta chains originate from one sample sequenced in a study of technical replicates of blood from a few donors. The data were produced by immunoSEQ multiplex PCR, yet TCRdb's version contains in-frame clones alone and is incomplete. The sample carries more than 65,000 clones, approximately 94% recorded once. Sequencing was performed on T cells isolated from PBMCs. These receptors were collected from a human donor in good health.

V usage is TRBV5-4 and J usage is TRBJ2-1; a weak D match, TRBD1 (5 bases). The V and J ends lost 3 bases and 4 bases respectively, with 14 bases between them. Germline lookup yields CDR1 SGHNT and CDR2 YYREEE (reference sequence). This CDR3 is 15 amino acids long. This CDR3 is CASSSDSNRYNEQFF. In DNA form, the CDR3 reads TGTGCCAGCAGCTCTGACAGTAATCGGTACAATGAGCAGTTCTTC.

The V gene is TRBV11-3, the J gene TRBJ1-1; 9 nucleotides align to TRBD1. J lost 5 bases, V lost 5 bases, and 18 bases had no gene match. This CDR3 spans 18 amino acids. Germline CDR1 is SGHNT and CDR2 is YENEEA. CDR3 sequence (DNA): TGTGCCAGCAGCCGTTCTGGATGGGACAGGGCGAGAGAGACTGAAGCTTTCTTT. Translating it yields CASSRSGWDRARETEAFF.

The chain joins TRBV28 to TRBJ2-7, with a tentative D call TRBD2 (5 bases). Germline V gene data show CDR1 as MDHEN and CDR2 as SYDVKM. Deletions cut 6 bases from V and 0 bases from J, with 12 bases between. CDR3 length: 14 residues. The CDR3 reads CASRAAGGSYEQYF. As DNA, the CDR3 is TGTGCCAGCAGAGCGGCGGGCGGCTCCTACGAGCAGTACTTC.

The DNA for the CDR3 is TGTGCCTGGTCCTTAGTGGGACAGAGGAACACCATATATTTT. It yields the protein CAWSLVGQRNTIYF. J is TRBJ1-3 and V is TRBV30; 7 bases agree with TRBD1. CDR3 size: 14 residues. The germline V gene encodes CDR1 GTSNPN and CDR2 SVGIG (reference sequence). The J segment lost 7 bases and the V segment lost 5 bases, leaving 11 bases of the junction unmatched.

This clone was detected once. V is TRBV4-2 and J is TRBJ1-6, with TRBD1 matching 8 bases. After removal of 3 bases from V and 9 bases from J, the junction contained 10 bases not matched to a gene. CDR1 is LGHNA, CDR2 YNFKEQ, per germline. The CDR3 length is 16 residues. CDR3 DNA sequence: TGTGCCAGCAGCCAGTACAGGGGGTCCCCTACTTCACCCCTCCACTTT. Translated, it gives CASSQYRGSPTSPLHF.

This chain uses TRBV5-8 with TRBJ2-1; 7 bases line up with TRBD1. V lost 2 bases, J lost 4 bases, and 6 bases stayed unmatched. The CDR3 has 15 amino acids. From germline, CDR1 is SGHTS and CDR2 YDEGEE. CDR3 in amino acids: CASSLGGQEYNEQFF. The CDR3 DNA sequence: TGTGCCAGCAGCTTAGGAGGACAGGAGTACAATGAGCAGTTCTTC.

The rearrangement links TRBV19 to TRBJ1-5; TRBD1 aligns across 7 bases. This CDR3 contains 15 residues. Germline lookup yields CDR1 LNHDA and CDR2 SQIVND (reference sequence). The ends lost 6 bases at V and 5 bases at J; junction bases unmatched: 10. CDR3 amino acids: CASRRPGQKYQPQHF. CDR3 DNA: TGTGCCAGTAGACGACCGGGACAGAAATATCAGCCCCAGCATTTT.

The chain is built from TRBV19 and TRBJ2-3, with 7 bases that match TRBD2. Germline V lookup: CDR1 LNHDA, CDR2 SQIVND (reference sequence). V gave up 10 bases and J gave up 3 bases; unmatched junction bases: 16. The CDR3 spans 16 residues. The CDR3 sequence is CATSWAGVRSTDTQYF. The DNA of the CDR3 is TGTGCCACCTCGTGGGCGGGAGTGAGGAGTACAGATACGCAGTATTTT.

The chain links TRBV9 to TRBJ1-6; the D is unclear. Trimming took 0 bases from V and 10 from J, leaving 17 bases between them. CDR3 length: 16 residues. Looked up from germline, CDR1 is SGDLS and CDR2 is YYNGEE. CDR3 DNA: TGTGCCAGCAGCGTAGCTGGCGACACGGTCGGCTCACCCCTCCACTTT. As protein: CASSVAGDTVGSPLHF.

CDR3 residues: CASSLNQGGRTEAFF. The DNA for the CDR3 is TGTGCCAGCAGCCTAAATCAGGGGGGTCGGACTGAAGCTTTCTTT. This chain joins TRBV7-9 and TRBJ1-1, with TRBD1 identical over 7 bases. From germline, CDR1 is SEHNR and CDR2 FQNEAQ (reference sequence). V gave up 5 bases and J gave up 5 bases; unmatched junction bases: 11. The CDR3 covers 15 residues.

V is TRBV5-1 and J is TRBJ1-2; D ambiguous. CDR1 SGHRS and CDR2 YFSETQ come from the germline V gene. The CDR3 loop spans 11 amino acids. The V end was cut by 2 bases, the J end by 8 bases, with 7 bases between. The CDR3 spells CASSFGYGYTF. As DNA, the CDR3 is TGCGCCAGCAGCTTCGGTTACGGCTACACCTTC.

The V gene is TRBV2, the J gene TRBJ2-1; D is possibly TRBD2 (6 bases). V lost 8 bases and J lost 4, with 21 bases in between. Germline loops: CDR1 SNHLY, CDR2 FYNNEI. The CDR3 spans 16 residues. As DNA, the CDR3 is TGTGCCAGCGACAGAGGACTACTTGGAGGGTACAATGAGCAGTTCTTC. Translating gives CASDRGLLGGYNEQFF.

CDR3 amino acids: CASSSAGVSDYEQYF. In DNA form, the CDR3 reads TGTGCCAGCAGCTCAGCGGGAGTTTCGGACTACGAGCAGTACTTC. This chain connects TRBV7-2 to TRBJ2-7, with 8 bases fitting TRBD2. J gave up 3 bases and V 4 bases, and 8 bases lay outside the gene matches. Germline V gene lookup returns CDR1 SGHTA and CDR2 FQGNSA. The CDR3 sequence is 15 residues long. The full variable domain, completed using reference TRBV7-2 and TRBJ2-7, is GAGVSQSPSNKVTEKGKDVELRCDPISGHTALYWYRQSLGQGLEFLIYFQGNSAPDKSGLPSDRFSAERTGGSVSTLTIQRTQQEDSAVYLCASSSAGVSDYEQYFGPGTRLTVT.

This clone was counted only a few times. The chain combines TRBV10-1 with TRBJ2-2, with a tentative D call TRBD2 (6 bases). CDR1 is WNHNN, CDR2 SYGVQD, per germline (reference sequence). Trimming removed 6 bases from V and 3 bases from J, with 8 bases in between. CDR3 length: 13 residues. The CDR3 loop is CASSGRDTGELFF. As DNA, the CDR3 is TGCGCCAGCAGCGGGAGAGACACCGGGGAGCTGTTTTTT.

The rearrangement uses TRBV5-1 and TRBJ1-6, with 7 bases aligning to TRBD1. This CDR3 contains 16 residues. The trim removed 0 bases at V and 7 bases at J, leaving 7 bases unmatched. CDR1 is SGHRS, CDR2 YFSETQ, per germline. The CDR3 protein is CASSLDQTGVNSPLHF. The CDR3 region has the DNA TGCGCCAGCAGCTTGGACCAAACAGGGGTGAATTCACCCCTCCACTTT.

CDR3 coding DNA: TGTGCCAGCAGCTTATTGATCAAGACAGTAGCCAAAAACATTCAGTACTTC. Residues: CASSLLIKTVAKNIQYF. This chain connects TRBV11-2 to TRBJ2-4; a weak D match, TRBD1 (5 bases). CDR1 and CDR2 (germline): SGHAT, FQNNGV. The CDR3 extends over 17 amino acids. V gave up 2 bases and J gave up 0 bases, with 14 bases separating them.

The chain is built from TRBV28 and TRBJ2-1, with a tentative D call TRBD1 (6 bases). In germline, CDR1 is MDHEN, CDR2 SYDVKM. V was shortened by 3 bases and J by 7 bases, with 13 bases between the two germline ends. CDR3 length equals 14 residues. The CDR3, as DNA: TGTGCCAGCAGTTTGGGGACAACTATGAATGAGCAGTTCTTC. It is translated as CASSLGTTMNEQFF.

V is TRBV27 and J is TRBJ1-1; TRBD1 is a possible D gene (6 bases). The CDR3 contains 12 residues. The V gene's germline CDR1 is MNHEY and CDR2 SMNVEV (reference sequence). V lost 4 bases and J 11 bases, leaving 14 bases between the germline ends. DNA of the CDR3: TGTGCCAGCAGTTCCTACAGGGCCCAGGCTTTCTTT. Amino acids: CASSSYRAQAFF.

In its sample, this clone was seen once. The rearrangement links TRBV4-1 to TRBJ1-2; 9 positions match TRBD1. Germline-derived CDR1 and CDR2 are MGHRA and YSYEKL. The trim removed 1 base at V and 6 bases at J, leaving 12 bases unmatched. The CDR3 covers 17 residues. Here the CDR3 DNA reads TGCGCCAGCAGCCAAGTGGGGTTCGGGACAGGGTTGAATGGCTACACCTTC. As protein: CASSQVGFGTGLNGYTF.

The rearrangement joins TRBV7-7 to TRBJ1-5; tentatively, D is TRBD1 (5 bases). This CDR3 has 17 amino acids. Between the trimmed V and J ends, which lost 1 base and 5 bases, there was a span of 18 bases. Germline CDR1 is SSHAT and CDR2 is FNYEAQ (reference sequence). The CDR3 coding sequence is TGTGCCAGCAGCTTAGATGAAAGTGCAGGGCGATATCAGCCCCAGCATTTT. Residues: CASSLDESAGRYQPQHF.

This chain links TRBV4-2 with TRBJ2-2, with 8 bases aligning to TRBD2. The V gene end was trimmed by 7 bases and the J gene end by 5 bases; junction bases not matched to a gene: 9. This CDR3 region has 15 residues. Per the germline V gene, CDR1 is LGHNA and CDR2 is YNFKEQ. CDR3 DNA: TGTGCCAGCAAAGGAGCGGGGGTGGGGACCGGGGAGCTGTTTTTT. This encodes CASKGAGVGTGELFF.

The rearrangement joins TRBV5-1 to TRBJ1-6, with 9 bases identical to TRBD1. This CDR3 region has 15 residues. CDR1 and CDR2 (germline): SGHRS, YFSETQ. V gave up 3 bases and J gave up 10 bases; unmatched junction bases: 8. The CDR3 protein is CASSSGQGTASPLHF. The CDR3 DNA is TGCGCCAGCAGCTCAGGACAGGGGACGGCGTCACCCCTCCACTTT.

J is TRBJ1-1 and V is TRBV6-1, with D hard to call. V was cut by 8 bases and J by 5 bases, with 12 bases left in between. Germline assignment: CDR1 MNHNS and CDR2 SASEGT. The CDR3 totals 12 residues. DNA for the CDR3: TGTGCCAGCCTCGGTGGAGGAACTGAAGCTTTCTTT. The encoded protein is CASLGGGTEAFF.